This T cell receptor beta chain was recorded in a study of blood T cell repertoires in COVID-19. This CDR3 region has 16 residues. Trimming left V 4 bases short and J 0 bases short, with 13 bases between. In germline, CDR1 is SGHRS, CDR2 YFSETQ. Method: immunoSEQ multiplex PCR; TCRdb's copy keeps in-frame clones and lacks some. The sample comprises 190,000 or so clones, about 80% of which are singletons, and roughly 7% rests with the top ten. The clonotype originates from a man between 40 and 49 years old who had recovered from COVID-19. The sample comprised PBMCs or T cells enriched from blood (not recorded which). This chain uses TRBV5-1 with TRBJ2-2; tentatively, D is TRBD1 (6 bases). As DNA, the CDR3 is TGCGCCAGCAGCCGGGACACCAACGCGAACACCGGGGAGCTGTTTTTT. Its protein product is CASSRDTNANTGELFF.